This T cell receptor beta chain came from a study of a mutant IDH1 vaccine in newly diagnosed glioma (dated by TCRdb to the early 2020s). Study-level background: Patients were given eight vaccinations, in weeks 1, 3, 5, 7, 11, 15, 19 and 23, which matched visits V03 through V10. In the chemotherapy-containing groups, vaccination started alongside temozolomide cycles, whereas in patients who had radiotherapy alone it started 4-6 weeks after radiotherapy. The approximately 32 treated patients were roughly 62% male and around 40% female, with a mean age of approximately 38 years. Before enrollment, most patients had been given radiochemotherapy with temozolomide as standard therapy, while the rest had received either radiotherapy alone or temozolomide alone. Peripheral blood was collected at six visits: V03 (baseline), V05, V07, V10, V12 and V13. Longitudinal TCRB deep sequencing was done for 25 to 30 treated patients, wherever samples were available for exploratory analyses.

On the study overall, not on this receptor specifically: Pseudoprogression appeared unrelated to alterations in the top peripheral T cell clonotypes detected by TCRB sequencing. Immune responses induced by the vaccine were seen in about 93% of patients across multiple MHC alleles. It was noted by the authors that analyses of patient blood samples could not be reproduced owing to sample limitations. PBMC samples for TCRB deep sequencing were selected based on availability.

For this clone: Its antigen specificity is not known. Qualities for individual bases were not recorded, and no much larger clone is one base off.

The library was built by means of the immunoSEQ multiplex PCR assay. Rearranged TCR beta chain sequences were amplified with the hsTCRB Kit following the manufacturer's protocol. Sequencing of TCRB libraries was carried out on an Illumina MiSeq. The original methods were these. The kit vendor's proprietary platform handled demultiplexing, trimming and gene mapping. TCRdb holds this immuneACCESS table with in-frame rearrangements only. Some clones are missing; in checked studies, unresolved V genes explain under half, and the rest has no known cause. Clone size and V and J calls were adopted from that table, with D and trimming inferred from the DNA. The sample data list about 33,000 clones, and 88% of these were observed just once. Jointly, the top ten make up around 2.6% of the sample. A distance of 5 bases separates the germline ends of V and J, which lose 0 bases and 5 bases respectively. Taken from cysteine to phenylalanine, the CDR3 has 12 residues. Kept here is only the CDR3 DNA, which spans 36 bases and is read in frame from base 1. Via the germline V gene, CDR1 is SGHRS and CDR2 YFSETQ.

This specimen's time point label, per the study, means: week 23, last vaccination. Each vaccine dose was 300 ug of a 20-mer mutant IDH1 peptide in Montanide, given subcutaneously with topical imiquimod. Donors had newly diagnosed WHO grade 3 or 4 IDH1-mutant astrocytomas with loss of nuclear ATRX. The samples were drawn from NOA16, a multicentre, single-arm, open-label phase I trial in Germany that tested a mutant IDH1 peptide vaccine in humans for the first time. Genomic DNA for TCRB sequencing was extracted from EDTA blood using the DNeasy Blood and Tissue Kit. The TCR was taken from a man in his forties with glioma. The sequence is built from TRBV5-1 and TRBJ1-2; the D segment cannot be called with confidence. The material sequenced was PBMCs, taken from a glioma patient whose treatment included an IDH1 peptide vaccine. The CDR3 reads CASSLDDYGYTF. The base sequence is TGCGCCAGCAGCTTGGATGATTATGGCTACACCTTC.